This TCR beta chain was recorded in a study of identical twins. TCRdb re-analysed the 5' RACE reads in MiXCR, keeping a single row per CDR3 protein. Here the sample spans hundreds of thousands of distinct CDR3 sequences, under 9% being singletons. In every case, the donor was a healthy Caucasian. Germline V CDR1 and CDR2: SQVTM, ANQGSEA. The CDR3 spans 14 residues. These same records also appear under a second study, on yellow fever vaccine responses in identical twins.

This sequence was found in a woman aged 18-29 years in good health. The material sequenced was PBMCs. This chain uses TRBV29-1 with TRBJ2-7, with 15 bases identical to TRBD2. The CDR3 nucleotides are TGCACCGCGGGAGGACTAGCGGGAGGGTACGAGCAGTACTTC. Translating gives CTAGGLAGGYEQYF.